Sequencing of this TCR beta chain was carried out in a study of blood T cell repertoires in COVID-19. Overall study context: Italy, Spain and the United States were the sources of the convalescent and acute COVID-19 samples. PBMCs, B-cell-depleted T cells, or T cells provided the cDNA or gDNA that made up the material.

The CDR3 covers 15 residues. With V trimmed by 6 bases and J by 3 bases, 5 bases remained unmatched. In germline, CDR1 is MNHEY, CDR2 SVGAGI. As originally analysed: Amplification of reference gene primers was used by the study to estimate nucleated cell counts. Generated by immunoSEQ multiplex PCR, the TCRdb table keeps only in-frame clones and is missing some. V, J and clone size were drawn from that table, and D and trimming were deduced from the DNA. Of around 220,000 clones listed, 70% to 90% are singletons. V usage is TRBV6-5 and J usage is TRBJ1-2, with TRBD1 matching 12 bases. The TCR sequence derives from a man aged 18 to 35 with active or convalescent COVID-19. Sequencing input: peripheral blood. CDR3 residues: CASRTGTGGDYGYTF. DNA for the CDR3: TGTGCCAGCAGGACCGGGACAGGGGGCGACTATGGCTACACCTTC.